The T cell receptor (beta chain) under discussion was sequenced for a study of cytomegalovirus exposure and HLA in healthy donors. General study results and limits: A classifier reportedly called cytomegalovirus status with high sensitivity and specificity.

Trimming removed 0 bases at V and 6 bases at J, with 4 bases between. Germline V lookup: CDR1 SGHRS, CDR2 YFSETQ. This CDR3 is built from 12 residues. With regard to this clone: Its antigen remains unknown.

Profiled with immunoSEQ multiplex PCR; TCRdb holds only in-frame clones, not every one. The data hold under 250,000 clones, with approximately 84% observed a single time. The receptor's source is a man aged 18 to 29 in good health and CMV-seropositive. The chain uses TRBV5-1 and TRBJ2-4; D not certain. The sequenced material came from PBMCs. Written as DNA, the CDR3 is TGCGCCAGCAGCTTGGCAAGAAACATTCAGTACTTC. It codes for CASSLARNIQYF.